This is a list of T cell receptor beta chains from one sample in a study of T cells in Graves' hyperthyroidism and ophthalmopathy. MiXCR, applied by TCRdb to the multiplex PCR reads, yields one record per CDR3 protein. The data hold just under 750,000 distinct CDR3 sequences, with 30% to 40% observed a single time. Sequencing was done on a sample of blood. Receptors were obtained from a middle-aged woman with Graves' hyperthyroidism. Both conserved end residues are part of each CDR3. The order of the fields is V gene, clone size, D gene, J gene, CDR3 length, CDR3 DNA, CDR3 protein. D genes are given only for firm matches. Clone size, where shown, is once, few, many, or a class for clones that have expanded.

TRBV12-3/TRBV12-4,-,-,TRBJ1-3,15,TGTGCCAGCAGTTTTACGGGGCCCTCTGGAAACACCATATATTTT,CASSFTGPSGNTIYF
TRBV20-1,many,-,TRBJ1-1,14,TGCAGTGCTCATCCTACAGGGAGAAACACTGAAGCTTTCTTT,CSAHPTGRNTEAFF
TRBV29-1,-,-,TRBJ1-1,12,TGCAGCGTTCCGGGCCAGAACACTGAAGCTTTCTTT,CSVPGQNTEAFF
TRBV10-3,-,-,TRBJ2-1,12,TGTGCCATCACCGACGGACAATCGAAGCAGTTCTTC,CAITDGQSKQFF
TRBV5-1,-,-,TRBJ2-6,17,TGCGCCAGCAGCTTGGAACGTGCCAACTCTGGGGCCAACGTCCTGACTTTC,CASSLERANSGANVLTF
TRBV19,-,TRBD1,TRBJ2-7,15,TGTGCCAGTAGTATTGCCCAGGGGGAGACCTACGAGCAGTACTTC,CASSIAQGETYEQYF
TRBV5-1,few,TRBD1,TRBJ1-1,14,TGCGCCAGCAGCCCAGGGGGACAGAGCACTGAAGCTTTCTTT,CASSPGGQSTEAFF
TRBV19,-,TRBD1,TRBJ1-1,15,TGTGCCAGTAGTATAGGGACAGGGTTTAGGACTGAAGCTTTCTTT,CASSIGTGFRTEAFF
TRBV20-1,-,-,TRBJ1-3,15,TGCAGTGCTAGAAATTCCCGCAAGGATCCAAACACCATATATTTT,CSARNSRKDPNTIYF
TRBV2,few,-,TRBJ2-5,14,TGTGCCAGCAGACGTAGGTCCTCTCTAGAGACCCAGTACTTC,CASRRRSSLETQYF
TRBV4-1,many,-,TRBJ2-7,15,TGCGCCAGCAGCCAAGTAGGTGACATCTCCTACGAGCAGTACTTC,CASSQVGDISYEQYF
TRBV7-2,many,-,TRBJ1-1,13,TGTGCCAGCAGATCGGCAGGGGTTACTGAAGCTTTCTTT,CASRSAGVTEAFF
TRBV24-1,many,-,TRBJ2-6,16,TGTGCCACCAGTGACCCCAAAGACTCTGGGGCCAACGTCCTGACTTTC,CATSDPKDSGANVLTF
TRBV5-8,many,TRBD1,TRBJ1-5,16,TGTGCCAGCAGCGCGGACAGGGGGATTAGCAATCAGCCCCAGCATTTT,CASSADRGISNQPQHF